This T cell receptor beta chain stems from a study of blood T cell repertoires in COVID-19. This clone was counted only a few times. Sequencing used immunoSEQ multiplex PCR; TCRdb keeps in-frame clones, though not all of them. The sample lists fewer than 400,000 clones, more than 75% occurring once. Source material: PBMCs or T cells enriched from blood (not recorded which). The TCR sequence derives from a man aged 25-45 years who had recovered from COVID-19.

CDR3 in amino acids: CASSRGDLYGYTF. CDR3 nucleotide sequence: TGTGCCAGCAGTCGAGGTGATCTATATGGCTACACCTTC. This sequence joins TRBV28 and TRBJ1-2; no clear D. V lost 5 bases to trimming and J lost 5 bases, with 12 bases between them. The CDR3 sequence is 13 residues long. Germline lookup yields CDR1 MDHEN and CDR2 SYDVKM.